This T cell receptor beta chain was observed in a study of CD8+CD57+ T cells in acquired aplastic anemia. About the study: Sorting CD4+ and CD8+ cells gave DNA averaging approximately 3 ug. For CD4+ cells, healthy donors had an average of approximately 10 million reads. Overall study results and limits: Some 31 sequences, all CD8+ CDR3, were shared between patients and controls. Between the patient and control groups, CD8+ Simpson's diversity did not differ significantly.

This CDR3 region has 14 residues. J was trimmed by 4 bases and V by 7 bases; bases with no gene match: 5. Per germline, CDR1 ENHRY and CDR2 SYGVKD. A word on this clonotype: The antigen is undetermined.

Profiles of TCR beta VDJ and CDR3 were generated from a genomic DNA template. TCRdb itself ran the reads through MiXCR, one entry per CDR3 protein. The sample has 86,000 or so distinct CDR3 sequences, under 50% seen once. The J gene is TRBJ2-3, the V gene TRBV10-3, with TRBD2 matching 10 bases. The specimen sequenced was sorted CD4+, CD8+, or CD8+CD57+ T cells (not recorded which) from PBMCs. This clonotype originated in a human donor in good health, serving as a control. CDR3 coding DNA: TGTGCCATCATGAGCGGGGGGGATGCAGATACGCAGTATTTT. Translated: CAIMSGGDADTQYF.